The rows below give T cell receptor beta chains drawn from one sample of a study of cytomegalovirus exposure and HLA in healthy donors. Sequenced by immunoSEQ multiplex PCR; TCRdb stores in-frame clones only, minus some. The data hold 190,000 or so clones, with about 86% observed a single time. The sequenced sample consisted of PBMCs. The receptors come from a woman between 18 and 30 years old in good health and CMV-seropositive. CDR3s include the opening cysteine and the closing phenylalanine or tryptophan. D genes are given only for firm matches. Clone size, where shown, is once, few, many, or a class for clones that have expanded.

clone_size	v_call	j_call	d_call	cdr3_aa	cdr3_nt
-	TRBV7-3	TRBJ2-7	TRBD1	CASSRGQPYEQYF	TGTGCCAGCAGTCGGGGACAGCCGTACGAGCAGTACTTC
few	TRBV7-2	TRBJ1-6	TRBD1	CASSTTGQGTPLHF	TGTGCCAGCAGCACCACGGGACAGGGTACACCCCTCCACTTT
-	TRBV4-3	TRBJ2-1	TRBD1	CASSRQTGQANNEQFF	TGCGCCAGCAGCCGACAAACGGGACAGGCTAACAATGAGCAGTTCTTC
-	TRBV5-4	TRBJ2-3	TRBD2	CASAGGQTDTQYF	TGTGCCAGTGCGGGGGGGCAGACAGATACGCAGTATTTT
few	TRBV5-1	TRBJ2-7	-	CASSWRYGTNANEQYF	TGCGCCAGCAGCTGGCGATATGGGACAAATGCGAATGAGCAGTACTTC
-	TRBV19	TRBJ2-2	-	CASSLAGGNTGELFF	TGTGCCAGTAGTCTAGCCGGCGGGAACACCGGGGAGCTGTTTTTT
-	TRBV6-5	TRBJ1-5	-	CASSRGNNQPQHF	TGTGCCAGCAGCAGGGGAAACAATCAGCCCCAGCATTTT
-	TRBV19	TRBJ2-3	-	CASSGTSTDTQYF	TGTGCCAGTAGCGGGACTAGCACAGATACGCAGTATTTT
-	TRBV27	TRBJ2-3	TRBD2	CASRPAGWLTDTQYF	TGTGCCAGCAGACCAGCGGGGTGGTTGACAGATACGCAGTATTTT
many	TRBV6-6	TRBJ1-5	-	CASSYPDSNQPQHF	TGTGCCAGCAGTTACCCAGATAGCAATCAGCCCCAGCATTTT
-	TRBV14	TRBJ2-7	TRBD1	CASSQGRDRRYEQYF	TGTGCCAGCAGCCAAGGACGGGACAGAAGATACGAGCAGTACTTC
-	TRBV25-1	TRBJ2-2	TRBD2	CASSEAGAGELFF	TGTGCCAGCAGTGAAGCGGGGGCCGGGGAGCTGTTTTTT
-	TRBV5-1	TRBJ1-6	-	CASSFFLQSNYNSPLHF	TGCGCCAGCAGCTTTTTCTTACAGAGTAACTATAATTCACCCCTCCACTTT
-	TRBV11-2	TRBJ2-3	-	CASSSAGRSTDTQYF	TGTGCCAGCAGCTCCGCGGGGAGAAGCACAGATACGCAGTATTTT
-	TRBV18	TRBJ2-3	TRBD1	CASSPKDRVIRTDTQYF	TGTGCCAGCTCACCAAAGGACAGGGTGATCCGCACAGATACGCAGTATTTT
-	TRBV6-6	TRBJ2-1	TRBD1	CASRPGQGGNEQFF	TGTGCCAGCAGGCCGGGACAGGGGGGCAATGAGCAGTTCTTC
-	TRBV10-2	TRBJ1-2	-	CASSPPAGNAGYTF	TGCGCCAGCAGCCCTCCGGCAGGGAATGCTGGCTACACCTTC
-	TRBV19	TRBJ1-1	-	CASSMGSHAGGLGEAFF	TGTGCCAGTAGTATGGGTTCACACGCAGGTGGACTTGGTGAAGCTTTCTTT
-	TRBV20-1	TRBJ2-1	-	CSATAGNEQFF	TGCAGTGCTACGGCGGGGAATGAGCAGTTCTTC
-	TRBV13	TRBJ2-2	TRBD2	CASSWTSGGTGELFF	TGTGCCAGCAGCTGGACTAGCGGGGGCACCGGGGAGCTGTTTTTT
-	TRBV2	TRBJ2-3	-	CASSRRSPSTDTQYF	TGTGCCAGCAGTAGGCGGAGTCCTAGCACAGATACGCAGTATTTT
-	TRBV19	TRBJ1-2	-	CASSRAKRQDYTF	TGTGCCAGCTCTCGTGCTAAGCGGCAAGACTACACCTTC
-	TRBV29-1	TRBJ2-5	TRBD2	CSGQTSVGGTQYF	TGCAGCGGACAGACTAGCGTCGGTGGGACCCAGTACTTC
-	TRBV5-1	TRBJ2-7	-	CASSLELAYEQYF	TGCGCCAGCAGCCTTGAACTAGCTTACGAGCAGTACTTC
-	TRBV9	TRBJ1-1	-	CASSVRVNTEAFF	TGTGCCAGCAGCGTCAGGGTCAACACTGAAGCTTTCTTT
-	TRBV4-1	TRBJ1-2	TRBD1	CASRTPGQGRNYGYTF	TGCGCCAGCAGAACCCCAGGACAGGGCCGCAACTATGGCTACACCTTC
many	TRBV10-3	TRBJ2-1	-	CAISQQVYNEQFF	TGTGCCATCAGCCAACAGGTCTACAATGAGCAGTTCTTC
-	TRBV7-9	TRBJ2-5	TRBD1	CASSLETTGVRMETQYF	TGTGCCAGCAGCTTAGAGACGACAGGGGTGAGGATGGAGACCCAGTACTTC
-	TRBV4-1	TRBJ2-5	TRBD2	CASSQLAGGPVTQYF	TGCGCCAGCAGCCAACTAGCGGGGGGGCCGGTGACCCAGTACTTC
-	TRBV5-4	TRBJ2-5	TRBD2	CASSNRERGGLGETQYF	TGTGCCAGCAGCAACCGCGAGCGGGGGGGCCTCGGGGAGACCCAGTACTTC
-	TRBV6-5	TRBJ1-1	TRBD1	CASSLTGAVDTEAFF	TGTGCCAGCAGTTTGACAGGGGCGGTCGACACTGAAGCTTTCTTT
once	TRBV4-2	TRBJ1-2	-	CASSQDIGTLANYGYTF	TGTGCCAGCAGCCAAGATATTGGCACCCTAGCTAACTATGGCTACACCTTC
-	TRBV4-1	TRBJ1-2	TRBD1	CASSPPRDRGQNGYTF	TGCGCCAGCAGCCCACCTCGGGACAGGGGACAGAATGGCTACACCTTC
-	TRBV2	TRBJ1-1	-	CASSNYLAEAFF	TGTGCCAGCAGTAATTATCTCGCTGAAGCTTTCTTT
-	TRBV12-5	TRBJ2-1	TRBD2	CATGLAGLRREQFF	TGTGCTACAGGACTAGCGGGGTTAAGGCGTGAGCAGTTCTTC
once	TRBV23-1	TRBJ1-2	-	CASSQMGDTNYGYTF	TGCGCCAGCAGTCAAATGGGCGATACTAACTATGGCTACACCTTC
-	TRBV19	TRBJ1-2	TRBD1	CASSIGTGGRGYTF	TGTGCCAGTAGTATTGGGACAGGGGGCAGGGGCTACACCTTC
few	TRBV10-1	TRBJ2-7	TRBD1	CASRGNRGAYEQYF	TGCGCCAGCAGAGGGAACAGGGGGGCGTACGAGCAGTACTTC
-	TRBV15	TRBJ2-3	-	CATSRGPNRDDTQYF	TGTGCCACCAGCAGAGGTCCAAACAGGGACGATACGCAGTATTTT
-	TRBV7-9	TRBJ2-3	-	CASSTWGGTDTQYF	TGTGCCAGCAGCACATGGGGGGGCACAGATACGCAGTATTTT
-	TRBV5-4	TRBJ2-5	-	CASSHPLEETQYF	TGTGCCAGCAGCCACCCCTTAGAAGAGACCCAGTACTTC
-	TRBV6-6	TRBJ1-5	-	CASSPDYAFGNQPQHF	TGTGCCAGCAGTCCGGACTATGCCTTCGGTAATCAGCCCCAGCATTTT